This record looks at one T cell receptor beta chain sequence and its context. V lost 10 bases to trimming and J lost 2 bases; unmatched junction nucleotides: 10. The CDR3 runs to 15 residues. CDR1 is MNHEY and CDR2 is SMNVEV in the germline V gene (reference sequence). The data belong to a study of blood T cell repertoires in COVID-19. Study as a whole: The United States, Italy and Spain supplied acute and convalescent COVID-19 samples. T cells, B-cell-depleted T cells, or PBMCs supplied cDNA or gDNA.

Generated by immunoSEQ multiplex PCR, the TCRdb table keeps only in-frame clones and is missing some. The sample includes fewer than 600,000 clones, approximately 90% seen only once; the top ten take less than 2%. Recruitment covered over 20 US areas and drew participants whose ages spanned roughly 18 to 90 years. Two negative PCRs, clearance, or symptom resolution were required of recovered Cohort 3 donors. The V call is TRBV27, the J call TRBJ1-5; 8 nucleotides match TRBD1. The sequenced sample consisted of PBMCs or T cells enriched from blood (not recorded which). The clonotype comes from a middle-aged woman who had recovered from COVID-19. CDR3 in DNA: TGTGCCACATCGACGACAGGGGTGGGCAATCAGCCCCAGCATTTT. Protein sequence: CATSTTGVGNQPQHF.